Detailed here is one T cell receptor (beta chain). No antigen is known for it. No base quality values were provided; no much bigger clone lies one nucleotide off. This entry is derived from a study of cytotoxic CD8 clonotypes in ibrutinib-treated CLL (TCRdb year 2021). Turning to the overall study: The cohort had about a dozen relapsed/refractory and around 14 treatment-naive patients; roughly 17 were IGHV unmutated. Cryopreserved peripheral blood mononuclear cells were obtained before treatment, at response, and at either sustained remission or disease progression. On average, each sample yielded 255,043 productive templates and about 100,000 productive rearrangements. Responses were partial in around 25 patients and complete in 2; after median approximately 69 months follow-up, some 14 stayed in remission and some twelve progressed. All remission and progressive disease samples were collected while patients were still receiving ibrutinib. Longitudinal samples were available for 26 of the 86 trial participants. Response samples were obtained after a median of 12 months of treatment, with a range of about 6 to 36 months. What the work shows at the level of the full study, not this receptor alone: Sustained-remission and progressing patients did not have matched sampling times, and lymph node repertoires were not examined. Public clonotypes were found to be uncommon and were observed to contract or remain stable during treatment; the increase in clonality was shown to reflect expansion of private clonotypes at ibrutinib response. Baseline clonality was found to be higher than that of age-matched healthy donors and was strongly correlated with circulating CD8+ T-cell counts. Clonality increased at ibrutinib response, stayed stable in sustained remission, and fell back toward baseline at progression.

The germline ends are 10 bases apart after V is trimmed by 8 bases and J by 2 bases. The CDR3, from cysteine to phenylalanine, totals 12 residues. CDR3 DNA is the only sequence kept; it has 36 bases, read in frame from the first base. As encoded in the germline V gene (reference sequence), CDR1 is SEHNR while CDR2 is FQNEAQ. The goal of deep resolution MiSeq sequencing was a depth between 1 in 1 million and 1 in 200,000 T cells, and coverage averaged 10x per clonotype. The immunoSEQ hsTCRB Kit was used to generate the TCR beta libraries. The authors processed their data as follows. ImmunoSEQ Data Assistant and ImmunoSEQ Analyzer were used for data analysis, and V, D and J genes were assigned according to IMGT definitions. Clonality, with values ranging from 0 to 1, was calculated as one minus the normalized Shannon entropy of productive rearrangement frequencies. Only overrepresented clonotypes making up at least 0.05% of each patient's repertoire were included in the public clonotype analysis. Roughly 13 repertoires from age-matched healthy donors, obtained from immuneACCESS, served as clonality controls. What TCRdb holds here is the immuneACCESS table cut down to in-frame rearrangements. Part of the clones is not present; checked against another copy, under half of the missing clones reflect an unresolved V gene, and the others are unexplained. V, J and clone size were drawn from that table, and D and trimming were deduced from the DNA. Here the sample has around 200,000 clones; 60% to 80% occur a single time. Of the sample, more than 9.5% is held by the ten largest clones.

The time point tag for this specimen amounts to: about 11 months on ibrutinib. For TCR beta library preparation, 1.5 to 2 micrograms of genomic DNA was extracted from cryopreserved PBMCs. Longitudinal blood samples from CLL patients receiving ibrutinib monotherapy were subjected to high-throughput TCR beta sequencing. The patients were enrolled in a single-center, open-label phase 2 trial of ibrutinib monotherapy. The receptor was derived from a human donor with chronic lymphocytic leukemia. This material consisted of PBMCs, taken after 12 months of ibrutinib treatment. The rearranged segments are TRBV7-9 and TRBJ2-7, with no reliable assignment of the D segment. The CDR3 loop reads CASLGLTYEQYF. The DNA is as follows: TGTGCCAGCCTGGGGTTAACCTACGAGCAGTACTTC.